Sequencing of this T cell receptor (beta chain) was carried out in a study of spatial heterogeneity in lung cancer. To note about this clonotype: The antigen is unknown.

A unique molecular identifier was attached to every TCR cDNA molecule. A single record per CDR3 protein comes from TCRdb applying MiXCR to the 5' RACE reads. The table shows 85,000 to 100,000 distinct CDR3 sequences, with less than 15% occurring only once. The V end lost 1 base, the J end lost 1 base, and 8 bases lay between the germline ends. Germline V gives CDR1 MDHEN, CDR2 SYDVKM. This CDR3 region has 15 residues. Time point described: sample taken at primary tumor resection. Whole RNA from tumor, nontumor lung or frozen PBMC was sequenced unsorted. Regarding the study as a whole: Expanded tumor TCRs that were ubiquitous appeared in blood more at resection than follow-up.

The chain recombines TRBV28 with TRBJ1-5; D remains ambiguous. The receptor was isolated from a male donor with early-stage non-small cell lung cancer. The sequenced sample was PBMCs, obtained at surgery. The CDR3 spells CASSLFWQSNQPQHF. The CDR3 bases are TGTGCCAGCAGTTTATTCTGGCAGAGCAATCAGCCCCAGCATTTT. The full variable domain, completed using reference TRBV28 and TRBJ1-5, is DVKVTQSSRYLVKRTGEKVFLECVQDMDHENMFWYRQDPGLGLRLIYFSYDVKMKEKGDIPEGYSVSREKKERFSLILESASTNQTSMYLCASSLFWQSNQPQHFGDGTRLSIL.